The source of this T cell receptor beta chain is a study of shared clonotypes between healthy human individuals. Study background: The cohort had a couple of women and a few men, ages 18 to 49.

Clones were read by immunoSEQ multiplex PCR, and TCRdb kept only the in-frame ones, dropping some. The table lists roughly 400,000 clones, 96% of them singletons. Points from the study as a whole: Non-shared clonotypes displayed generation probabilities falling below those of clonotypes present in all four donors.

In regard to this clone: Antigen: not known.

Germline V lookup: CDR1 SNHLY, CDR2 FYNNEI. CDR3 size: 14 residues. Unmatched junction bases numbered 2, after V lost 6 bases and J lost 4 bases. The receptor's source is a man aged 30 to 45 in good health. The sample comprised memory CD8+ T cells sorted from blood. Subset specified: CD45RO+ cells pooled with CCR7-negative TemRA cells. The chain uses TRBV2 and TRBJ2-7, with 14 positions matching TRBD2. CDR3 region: CASRTSGREYEQYF. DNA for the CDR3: TGTGCCAGCAGGACTAGCGGGAGGGAGTACGAGCAGTACTTC.